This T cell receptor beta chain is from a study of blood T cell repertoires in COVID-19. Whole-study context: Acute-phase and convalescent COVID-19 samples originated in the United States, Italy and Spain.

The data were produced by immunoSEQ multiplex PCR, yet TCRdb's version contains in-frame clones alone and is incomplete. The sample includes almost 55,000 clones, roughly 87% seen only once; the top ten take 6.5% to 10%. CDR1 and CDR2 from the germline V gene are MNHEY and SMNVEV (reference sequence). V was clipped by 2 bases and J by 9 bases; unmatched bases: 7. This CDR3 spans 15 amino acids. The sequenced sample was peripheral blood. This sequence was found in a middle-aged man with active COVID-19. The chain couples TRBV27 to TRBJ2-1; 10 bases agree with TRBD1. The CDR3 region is CASSLRDRGPGEQFF. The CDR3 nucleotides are TGTGCCAGCAGTTTACGGGACAGGGGCCCGGGTGAGCAGTTCTTC.